This TCR beta chain appears in the sequencing data of a study of long-term antiretroviral therapy in people with HIV (dated 2022 in TCRdb). The study in broad terms: Collection of the earliest samples took place about a decade ahead of the 2015 WHO recommendation for immediate ART, at a time when ART was typically delayed until CD4 counts fell. Whether ART initiation and durable HIV suppression were associated with changes in peripheral blood TRB repertoire composition and diversity was tested in a retrospective serial study. A total of some 210 cryopreserved PBMC samples were contributed to the cohort by 30 adults with confirmed HIV infection, with samples collected serially over a mean of around 6 years (range 1-12). Among the 25 to 30 participants with HIV, eleven were female. Test extractions of a monoclonal T-cell line alongside 33 polyclonal samples showed no cross-contamination during QIAcube processing.

Inclusion was restricted to participants for whom at least one PBMC sample before ART initiation and at least two post-ART samples were available. All participants with HIV were treated in the United States of America. Before DNA extraction, cryopreserved samples of about 1-10 million PBMC were thawed and washed. At the time of the earliest PBMC sample, participants with HIV were aged between roughly 20 and 55 years. Per participant, PBMC samples came from 1-4 timepoints prior to ART initiation and 2-8 timepoints following ART initiation, for a median of 7 samples. Serial HIV viral load, CD4+ T-cell count, ART history and demographic data were obtained for every participant. Genomic DNA was extracted from unsorted PBMC with a Qiagen kit on a QIAcube, with processing performed in batches of 12 samples. CDR1 is given as MNHEY and CDR2 as SMNVEV, both from the germline V gene (reference sequence). There are 13 amino acids in the CDR3, from cysteine to phenylalanine inclusive. Only the CDR3 portion is preserved as DNA: 39 bases, with reading frame beginning at the first base. From V the trimming removes 5 bases and from J it removes 4 bases, while the gene matches leave 3 bases of the junction unaccounted for.

A word on this clone: It lacks a known antigen. Per-nucleotide qualities are absent, and no much larger clonotype sits a single base away.

The paper's findings and limits, for the study overall: HIV repertoires had narrower CDR3 length ranges than controls, and the network structure suggested an antigen-experienced repertoire that shifted only slightly toward naive after ART. Starting ART was linked to a significant rise in TRB diversity, yet even with long-term ART the diversity remained significantly lower than in transplant donor controls. Since PBMC availability was limited, sequencing covered only the TCR beta chain, with no alpha chain pairing. No data were available on ART adherence, viral resistance or therapy changes, limiting inferences about post-ART repertoire changes. Because cell numbers in pre-ART samples were limited, unsorted PBMC were profiled instead of sorted CD4+ and CD8+ T cells. Expanded TRB clones identified before ART initiation dominated the repertoire at all time points, although this dominance fluctuated and declined in many PLHIV after ART. The samples span the years 2004 to 2017, and the ART regimens used at that time may not be as effective as current regimens.

The immunoSEQ hsTCRB v3.0 assay was used at survey level resolution for TRB variable region sequencing. The target sequencing depth for TRB was 40,000-50,000 T-cell genomes per sample. TRB libraries were pooled and sequenced on an Illumina MiSeq using a v3 150-cycle kit. As for how the authors treated the data: Repertoire analysis was run in R within a reproducible Nextflow workflow that covered QC, data transformation and analysis. LymphoSeq2, an R package for exploring AIRR-Seq data, was used to implement custom analyses. A few samples that yielded fewer than 5000 total TRB sequences were excluded, so that approximately 200 HIV repertoires were analyzed. Among the 190 or so HIV repertoires that were kept, under 60 were collected before ART initiation and more than 120 were collected after ART initiation. Each repertoire was downsampled to 5000 TRB nucleotide sequences, and summary statistics were averaged across 100 downsampling iterations. Only TRB sequences with CDR3 regions of at least seven amino acids were retained for analysis. Diversity was assessed using a clonality score derived from Shannon entropy and using the Gini coefficient. In the repertoire networks, any two of the top 5000 CDR3 amino acid sequences were connected whenever the two sequences differed by an edit distance of one. For TRB CDR3 amino acid sequences, GLIPH2 was used to predict antigen specificity groups and MHC restriction. To flag known CMV, EBV, HIV or tissue antigen associations, CDR3 amino acid sequences were matched against VDJdb and McPAS-TCR. Pre-ART, post-ART and control groups were compared with Wilcoxon signed-rank tests and Holm-Bonferroni correction. TCRdb carries this immuneACCESS record with in-frame sequences only. Its versions omit some clonotypes, under half of them owing to an unresolved V gene in the studies checked, with the rest unexplained. D and trimming were read from the DNA, whereas the V and J calls and clone size are those reported in that table. Recorded for this sample are 10,000 to 15,000 clones; roughly three quarters of them occurred a single time. The top ten clones comprise 15% to 25% of the sample.

This TCR derives from a woman aged 40 to 50 with HIV. The starting material was unsorted PBMCs, obtained 0.5 years before starting antiretroviral therapy. The rearranged chain carries TRBV27 and TRBJ2-7, with 9 junctional bases fitting TRBD1. The CDR3 region: CASSPGQGYEQYF. The DNA sequence follows: TGTGCCAGCAGTCCGGGACAGGGATACGAGCAGTACTTC.